This T cell receptor beta chain derives from a study of beta chain features in type 1 diabetes. Broader study findings: When Type 1 diabetes patients were examined, their TCRB CDR3s proved moderately but significantly shorter in all four CD4+ subsets. PCR might show a preference for shorter templates, equally across patients and controls.

V gave up 4 bases and J gave up 0 bases, with 17 bases separating them. This CDR3 is 18 amino acids long. CDR1 and CDR2 (germline): SGHRS, YFSETQ. Note on this clone: What it binds is unknown.

Reverse transcription of all isolated RNA meant that expressed TCRB transcripts were sequenced. Profiled with immunoSEQ multiplex PCR; TCRdb holds only in-frame clones, not every one. Here the sample spans 100,000 to 150,000 clones, roughly 10% being singletons. Averaging about 100 mL, one heparinised blood draw was given by each donor. CD4+ cells of the naive, central memory, regulatory and stem cell-like memory types were sorted via CD45RO/CCR7/CD25/CD127/CD95/CD27. Once sorted, every population was more than 98% pure. The source material was central memory CD4+ T cells from blood. The receptor was isolated from a man aged 25-45 years with type 1 diabetes. V gene TRBV5-1 combines with J gene TRBJ1-6; perhaps TRBD1 as D (6 bases). CDR3 bases: TGCGCCAGCAGCCCAGGGGAGGGACCGAACTCCTATAATTCACCCCTCCACTTT. Residues: CASSPGEGPNSYNSPLHF.